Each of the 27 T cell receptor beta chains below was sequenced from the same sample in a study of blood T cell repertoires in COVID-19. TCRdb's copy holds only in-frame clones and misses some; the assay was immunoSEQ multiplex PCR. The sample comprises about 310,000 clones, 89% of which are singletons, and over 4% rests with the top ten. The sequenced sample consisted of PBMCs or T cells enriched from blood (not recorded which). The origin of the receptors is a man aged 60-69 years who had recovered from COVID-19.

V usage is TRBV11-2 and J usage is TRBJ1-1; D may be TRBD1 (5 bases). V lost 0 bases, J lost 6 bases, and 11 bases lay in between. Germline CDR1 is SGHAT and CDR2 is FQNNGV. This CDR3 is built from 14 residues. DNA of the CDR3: TGTGCCAGCAGCTTAGAGGGGGGTTTGTCTGAAGCTTTCTTT. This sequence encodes CASSLEGGLSEAFF. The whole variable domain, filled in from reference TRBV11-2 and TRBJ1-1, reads EAGVAQSPRYKIIEKRQSVAFWCNPISGHATLYWYQQILGQGPKLLIQFQNNGVVDDSQLPKDRFSAERLKGVDSTLKIQPAKLEDSAVYLCASSLEGGLSEAFFGQGTRLTVV.

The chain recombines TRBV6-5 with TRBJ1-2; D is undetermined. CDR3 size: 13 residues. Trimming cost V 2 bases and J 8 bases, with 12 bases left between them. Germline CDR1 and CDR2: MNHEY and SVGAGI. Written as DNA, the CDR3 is TGTGCCAGCAGTTACGAGAGGGCGCGGGGCTACACCTTC. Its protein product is CASSYERARGYTF.

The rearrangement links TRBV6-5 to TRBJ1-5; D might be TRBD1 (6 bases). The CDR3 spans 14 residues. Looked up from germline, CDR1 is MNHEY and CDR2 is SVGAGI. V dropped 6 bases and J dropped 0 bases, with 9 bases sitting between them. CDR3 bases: TGTGCCAGCAGCACAGGGAATAGCAATCAGCCCCAGCATTTT. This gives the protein CASSTGNSNQPQHF.

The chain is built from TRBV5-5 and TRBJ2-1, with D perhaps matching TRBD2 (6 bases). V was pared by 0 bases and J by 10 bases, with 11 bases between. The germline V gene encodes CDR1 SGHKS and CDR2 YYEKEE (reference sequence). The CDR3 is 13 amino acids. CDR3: CASSLVLAPEQFF. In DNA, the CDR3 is TGTGCCAGCAGCTTGGTGCTAGCGCCCGAGCAGTTCTTC.

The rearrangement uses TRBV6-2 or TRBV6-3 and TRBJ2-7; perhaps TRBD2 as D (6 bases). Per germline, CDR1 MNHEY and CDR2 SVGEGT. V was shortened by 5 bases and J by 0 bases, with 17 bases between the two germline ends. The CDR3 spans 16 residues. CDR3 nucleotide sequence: TGTGCCAGCAGTACGGAGCGGGTGGGCAGCTCCTACGAGCAGTACTTC. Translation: CASSTERVGSSYEQYF.

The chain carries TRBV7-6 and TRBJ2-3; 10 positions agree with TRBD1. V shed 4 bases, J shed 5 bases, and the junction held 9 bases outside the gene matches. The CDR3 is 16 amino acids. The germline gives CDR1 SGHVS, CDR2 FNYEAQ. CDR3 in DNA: TGTGCCAGCAGCTCTCGTGACAGGGGGCAGATAGATACGCAGTATTTT. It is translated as CASSSRDRGQIDTQYF.

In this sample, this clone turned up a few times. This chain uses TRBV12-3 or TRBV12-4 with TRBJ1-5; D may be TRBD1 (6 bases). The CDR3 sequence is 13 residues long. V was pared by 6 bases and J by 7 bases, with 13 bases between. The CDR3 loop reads CASSTGGLQPQHF. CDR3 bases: TGTGCCAGCAGCACGGGGGGCCTCCAGCCCCAGCATTTT.

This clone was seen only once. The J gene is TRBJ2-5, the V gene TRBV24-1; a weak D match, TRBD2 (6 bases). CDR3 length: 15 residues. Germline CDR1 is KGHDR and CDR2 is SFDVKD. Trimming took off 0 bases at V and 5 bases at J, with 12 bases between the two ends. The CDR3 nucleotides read TGTGCCACCAGTGATTTGGTCTCAGGGAGGGAGACCCAGTACTTC. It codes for CATSDLVSGRETQYF.

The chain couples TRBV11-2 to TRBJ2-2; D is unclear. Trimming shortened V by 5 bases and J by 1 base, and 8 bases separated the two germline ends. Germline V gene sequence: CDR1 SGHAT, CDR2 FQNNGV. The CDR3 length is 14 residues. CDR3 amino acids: CASSPTLNTGELFF. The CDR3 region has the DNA TGTGCCAGCAGCCCGACACTGAACACCGGGGAGCTGTTTTTT.

CDR3 loop: CASSSKSGPTGEQYF. DNA of the CDR3: TGTGCCAGCAGTTCGAAATCCGGGCCGACGGGGGAGCAGTACTTC. The gene calls are TRBV27 and TRBJ2-7; D may be TRBD2 (5 bases). Per germline, CDR1 MNHEY and CDR2 SMNVEV (reference sequence). Trimming removed 4 bases from V and 7 bases from J, with 20 bases in between. The length of the CDR3 is 15 residues.

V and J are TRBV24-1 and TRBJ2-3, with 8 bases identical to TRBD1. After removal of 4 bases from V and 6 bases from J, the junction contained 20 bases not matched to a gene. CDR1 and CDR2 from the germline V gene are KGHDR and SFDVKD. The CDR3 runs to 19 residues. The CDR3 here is CATSDALRQGRVGMDTQYF. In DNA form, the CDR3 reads TGTGCCACCAGTGACGCACTACGACAGGGGCGGGTTGGGATGGATACGCAGTATTTT.

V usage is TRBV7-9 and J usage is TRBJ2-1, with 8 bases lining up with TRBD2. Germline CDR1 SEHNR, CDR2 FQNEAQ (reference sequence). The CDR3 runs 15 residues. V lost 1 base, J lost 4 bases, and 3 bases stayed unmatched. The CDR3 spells CASSLDGRGYNEQFF. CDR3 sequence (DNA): TGTGCCAGCAGCTTAGACGGGAGGGGGTACAATGAGCAGTTCTTC.

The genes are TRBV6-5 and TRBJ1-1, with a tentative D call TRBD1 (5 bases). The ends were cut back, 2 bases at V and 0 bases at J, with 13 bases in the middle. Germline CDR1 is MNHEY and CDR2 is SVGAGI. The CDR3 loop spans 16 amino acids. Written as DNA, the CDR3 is TGTGCCAGCAGTTACGGGGAGGGGTTTATGAACACTGAAGCTTTCTTT. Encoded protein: CASSYGEGFMNTEAFF.

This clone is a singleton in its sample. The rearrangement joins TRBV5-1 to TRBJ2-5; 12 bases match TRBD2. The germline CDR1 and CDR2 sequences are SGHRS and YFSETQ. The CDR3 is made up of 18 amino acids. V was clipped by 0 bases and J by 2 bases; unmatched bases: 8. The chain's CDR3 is CASSLVLAGGQTQETQYF. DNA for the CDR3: TGCGCCAGCAGCTTGGTACTAGCGGGGGGCCAAACTCAAGAGACCCAGTACTTC.

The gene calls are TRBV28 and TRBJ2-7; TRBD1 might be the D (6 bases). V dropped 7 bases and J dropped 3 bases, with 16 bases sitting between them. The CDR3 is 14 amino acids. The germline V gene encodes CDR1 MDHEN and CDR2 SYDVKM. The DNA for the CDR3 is TGTGCCAGCAACCCTACAGGGCTGGGCTACGAGCAGTACTTC. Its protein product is CASNPTGLGYEQYF.

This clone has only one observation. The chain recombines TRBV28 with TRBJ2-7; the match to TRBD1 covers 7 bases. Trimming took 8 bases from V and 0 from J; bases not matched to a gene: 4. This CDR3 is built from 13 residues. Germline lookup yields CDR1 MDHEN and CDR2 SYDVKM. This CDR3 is CASRDSHSYEQYF. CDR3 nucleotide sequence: TGTGCCAGCCGGGACAGTCACTCCTACGAGCAGTACTTC.

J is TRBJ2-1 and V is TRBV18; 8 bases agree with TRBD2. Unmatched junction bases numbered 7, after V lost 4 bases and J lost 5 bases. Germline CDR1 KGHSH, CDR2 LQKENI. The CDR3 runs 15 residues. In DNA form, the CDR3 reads TGTGCCAGCTCACAGAGCGGGAGCGCGCACAATGAGCAGTTCTTC. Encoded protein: CASSQSGSAHNEQFF.

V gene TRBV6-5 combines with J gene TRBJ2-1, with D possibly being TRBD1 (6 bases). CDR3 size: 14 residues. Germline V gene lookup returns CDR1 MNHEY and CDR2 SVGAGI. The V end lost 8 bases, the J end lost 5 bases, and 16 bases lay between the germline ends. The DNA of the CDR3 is TGTGCCAGCCCTCGACAGGCCGGGGACAATGAGCAGTTCTTC. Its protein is CASPRQAGDNEQFF.

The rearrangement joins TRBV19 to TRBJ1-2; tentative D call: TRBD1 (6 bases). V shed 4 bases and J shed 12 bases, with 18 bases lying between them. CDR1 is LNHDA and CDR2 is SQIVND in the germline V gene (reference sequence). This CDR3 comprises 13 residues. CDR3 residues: CASSTRALGADTF. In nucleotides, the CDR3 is TGTGCCAGTAGTACCCGGGCCTTGGGGGCCGACACCTTC.

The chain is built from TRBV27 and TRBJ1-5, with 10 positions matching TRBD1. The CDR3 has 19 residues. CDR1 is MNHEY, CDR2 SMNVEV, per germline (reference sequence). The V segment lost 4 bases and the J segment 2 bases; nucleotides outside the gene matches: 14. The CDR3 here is CASSWGVGSGTGGNQPQHF. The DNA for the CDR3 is TGTGCCAGCAGTTGGGGTGTCGGCTCCGGGACAGGGGGCAATCAGCCCCAGCATTTT.

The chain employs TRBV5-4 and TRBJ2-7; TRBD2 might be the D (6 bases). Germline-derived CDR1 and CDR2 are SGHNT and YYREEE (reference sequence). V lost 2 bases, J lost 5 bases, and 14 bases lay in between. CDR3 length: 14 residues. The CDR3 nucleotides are TGTGCCAGCAGCTTCGGGCTAGCGTGGGACGAGCAGTACTTC. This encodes CASSFGLAWDEQYF. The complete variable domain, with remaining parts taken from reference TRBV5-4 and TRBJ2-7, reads ETGVTQSPTHLIKTRGQQVTLRCSSQSGHNTVSWYQQALGQGPQFIFQYYREEENGRGNFPPRFSGLQFPNYSSELNVNALELDDSALYLCASSFGLAWDEQYFGPGTRLTVT.

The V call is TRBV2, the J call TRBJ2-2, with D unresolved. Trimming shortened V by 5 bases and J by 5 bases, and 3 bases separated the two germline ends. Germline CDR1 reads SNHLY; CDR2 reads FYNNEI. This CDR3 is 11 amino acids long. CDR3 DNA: TGTGCCAGCAGTTATACCGGGGAGCTGTTTTTT. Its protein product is CASSYTGELFF.

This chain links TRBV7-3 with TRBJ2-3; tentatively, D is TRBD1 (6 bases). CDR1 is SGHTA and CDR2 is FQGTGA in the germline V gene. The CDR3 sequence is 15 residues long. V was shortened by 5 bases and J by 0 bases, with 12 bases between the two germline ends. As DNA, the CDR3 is TGTGCCAGCAGCCCCCAGCAGGGGAGCACAGATACGCAGTATTTT. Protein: CASSPQQGSTDTQYF. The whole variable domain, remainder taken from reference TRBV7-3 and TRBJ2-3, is GAGVSQTPSNKVTEKGKYVELRCDPISGHTALYWYRQSLGQGPEFLIYFQGTGAADDSGLPNDRFFAVRPEGSVSTLKIQRTERGDSAVYLCASSPQQGSTDTQYFGPGTRLTVL.

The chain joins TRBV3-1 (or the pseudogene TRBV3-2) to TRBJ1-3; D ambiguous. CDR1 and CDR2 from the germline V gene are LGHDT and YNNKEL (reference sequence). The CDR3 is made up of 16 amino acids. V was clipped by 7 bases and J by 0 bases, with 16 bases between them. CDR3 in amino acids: CASIPPGAPSGNTIYF. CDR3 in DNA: TGTGCCAGCATACCACCGGGTGCCCCCTCTGGAAACACCATATATTTT.

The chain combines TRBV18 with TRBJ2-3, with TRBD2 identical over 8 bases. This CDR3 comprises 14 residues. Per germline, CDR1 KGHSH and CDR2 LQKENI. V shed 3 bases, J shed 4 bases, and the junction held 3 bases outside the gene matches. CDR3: CASSPAAGADTQYF. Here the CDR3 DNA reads TGTGCCAGCTCACCTGCAGCGGGAGCAGATACGCAGTATTTT.

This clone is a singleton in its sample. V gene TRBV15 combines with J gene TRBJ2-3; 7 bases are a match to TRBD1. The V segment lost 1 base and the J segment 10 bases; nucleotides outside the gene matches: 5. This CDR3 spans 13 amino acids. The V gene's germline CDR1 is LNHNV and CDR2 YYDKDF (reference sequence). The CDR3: CATSRGSQGAQYF. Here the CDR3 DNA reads TGTGCCACCAGCAGAGGGTCCCAGGGGGCGCAGTATTTT.

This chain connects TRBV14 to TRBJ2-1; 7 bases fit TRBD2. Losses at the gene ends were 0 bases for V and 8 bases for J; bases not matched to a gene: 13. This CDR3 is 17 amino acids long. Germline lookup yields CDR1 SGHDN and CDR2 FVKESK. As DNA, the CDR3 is TGTGCCAGCAGCCAAGAGATAGAAGCGGGACGAAGGGATGAGCAGTTCTTC. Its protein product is CASSQEIEAGRRDEQFF.